The rows below give T cell receptor beta chains drawn from one sample of a study of Graves' ophthalmopathy and Graves' hyperthyroidism. TCRdb re-called the multiplex PCR reads with MiXCR, one entry per CDR3 protein. The sample carries roughly 610,000 distinct CDR3 sequences, 20% to 25% recorded once. Sequencing used peripheral blood. The receptor set was obtained from a woman aged 18 to 35 with stable Graves' hyperthyroidism. Some clones in this sample may be carry-over from other donors' samples. The CDR3 runs from the conserved cysteine through the conserved F or W. D genes are given only for firm matches. Part of the rows lack a size; the others show once, few, many or a class for expanded clones.

CDR3nt,CDR3aa,abundance,d_gene,j_gene,v_gene,len
TGTGCCAGCAGTGAAAGCGATAGAGGTTTGAACACTGAAGCTTTCTTT,CASSESDRGLNTEAFF,few,NA,TRBJ1-1,TRBV6-1,16
TGTGCCAGCAGTTTACGAAGGGTTAGCACTGAAGCTTTCTTT,CASSLRRVSTEAFF,few,NA,TRBJ1-1,TRBV12-3/TRBV12-4,14
TGTGCCAGCAGCTCCGCCGGAGAGGGTAGTGGCTACACCTTC,CASSSAGEGSGYTF,NA,NA,TRBJ1-2,TRBV9,14
TGTGCCAGCTTAACCGGACAGAAGAACTATGGCTACACCTTC,CASLTGQKNYGYTF,NA,NA,TRBJ1-2,TRBV6-1,14
TGTGCTAGTGTCCGGGGAGACATCGTCAAGGCCCAGCATTTT,CASVRGDIVKAQHF,NA,NA,TRBJ1-5,TRBV12-5,14
TGTGCCAGCAGCCCCACAGGGGGCCGGTACGAGCAGTACTTC,CASSPTGGRYEQYF,many,TRBD1,TRBJ2-7,TRBV11-2,14
TGTGCCTGGAGCGGGCATCGGACAGGAGGGGCTACTGAAGCTTTCTTT,CAWSGHRTGGATEAFF,NA,TRBD1,TRBJ1-1,TRBV30,16
TGTGCCAGCAACTGGATCCGGGACCCGCACAGGCGGCCCCAGCATTTT,CASNWIRDPHRRPQHF,once,NA,TRBJ1-5,TRBV27,16
TGTGCCAGCAGTTACACCGGACGGGGTCGGTCACCCCTCCACTTT,CASSYTGRGRSPLHF,many,NA,TRBJ1-6,TRBV6-2/TRBV6-3,15
TGTGCCTGGAGCGCCGAGATGAACACTGAAGCTTTCTTT,CAWSAEMNTEAFF,many,NA,TRBJ1-1,TRBV30,13
TGTGCCAGCAGTTATCTCTACACTGTGAACACTGAAGCTTTCTTT,CASSYLYTVNTEAFF,NA,NA,TRBJ1-1,TRBV6-5,15
TGTGCCAGTAGTATAGATCTCTCCGAGCAGTACTTC,CASSIDLSEQYF,many,NA,TRBJ2-7,TRBV19,12
TGTGCCAGTAGTATAGTCGAGCGACCCAACTATGGCTACACCTTC,CASSIVERPNYGYTF,few,NA,TRBJ1-2,TRBV19,15
TGTGCCAGCAGAGGGGCCGGAGGGACTAACTATGGCTACACCTTC,CASRGAGGTNYGYTF,many,NA,TRBJ1-2,TRBV6-5,15
TGTGCCAGCAGCCGGGACAGGTGGCAAGAGACCCAGTACTTC,CASSRDRWQETQYF,many,TRBD1,TRBJ2-5,TRBV7-9,14
TGTGCCAGCAGTTACGGGACAGACGACAATCCACCCCTCCACTTT,CASSYGTDDNPPLHF,many,TRBD1,TRBJ1-6,TRBV6-5,15
TGTGCCACCAGTGGATATGGCTACACCTTC,CATSGYGYTF,NA,NA,TRBJ1-2,TRBV6-2/TRBV6-3,10
TGCAGTGCCAAGGGACAAATAAACTATGGCTACACCTTC,CSAKGQINYGYTF,few,NA,TRBJ1-2,TRBV20-1,13
TGTGCCAGCAAGACAGGGCCAAACACTGAAGCTTTCTTT,CASKTGPNTEAFF,few,TRBD1,TRBJ1-1,TRBV12-3/TRBV12-4,13
TGTGCCAGCAGAAAGGAGGGACCACCCGAAGGCACTGAAGCTTTCTTT,CASRKEGPPEGTEAFF,NA,NA,TRBJ1-1,TRBV6-1,16
TGTGCCAGCAGTCCCGGGACAGGTCTCTCCTACGAGCAGTACTTC,CASSPGTGLSYEQYF,many,TRBD1,TRBJ2-7,TRBV6-1,15
TGTGCCAGCAGCTACTCAAGTGGCGGGACAGGGGGCTCCTACGAGCAGTACTTC,CASSYSSGGTGGSYEQYF,many,TRBD1,TRBJ2-7,TRBV13,18
TGTGCCAGCAGTTTAACTCCGACAGCCACCTACGAGCAGTACTTC,CASSLTPTATYEQYF,many,NA,TRBJ2-7,TRBV12-3/TRBV12-4,15
TGCAGCGTTGGGACGGACAATTCACCCCTCCACTTT,CSVGTDNSPLHF,many,NA,TRBJ1-6,TRBV29-1,12
TGCGCCAGCAGCGGGACTAGCGAACAAGAGACCCAGTACTTC,CASSGTSEQETQYF,NA,TRBD2,TRBJ2-5,TRBV4-1,14
TGTGCCAGCGGCCGACCAGATACTGGAAACACCATATATTTT,CASGRPDTGNTIYF,few,NA,TRBJ1-3,TRBV9,14
TGTGCCAGCAGTGGCGGGACTAGCGGGGAACAAGAGACCCAGTACTTC,CASSGGTSGEQETQYF,many,TRBD2,TRBJ2-5,TRBV12-3/TRBV12-4,16
TGTGCCAGCAGGGATAGCTCGGAGACCCAGTACTTC,CASRDSSETQYF,NA,NA,TRBJ2-5,TRBV12-3/TRBV12-4,12
TGTGCCTGGAGTGTCTGGGTGAACACTGAAGCTTTCTTT,CAWSVWVNTEAFF,many,NA,TRBJ1-1,TRBV30,13
TGTGCCAGCAGTTCCCGGACAGTTTCTGGCTACACCTTC,CASSSRTVSGYTF,many,NA,TRBJ1-2,TRBV27,13
TGCAGCGGTCTCAGGGGGGGGTACCAAGAGACCCAGTACTTC,CSGLRGGYQETQYF,many,NA,TRBJ2-5,TRBV29-1,14
TGTGCCTGGGAACCACAGGGAACCACTAACTATGGCTACACCTTC,CAWEPQGTTNYGYTF,NA,NA,TRBJ1-2,TRBV30,15
TGCAGTGCTGGACGAGACAGCTACGAGCAGTACTTC,CSAGRDSYEQYF,many,NA,TRBJ2-7,TRBV20-1,12
TGTGCCTGGAGTGCGGACAGGGGTCGGAAATCCGGGGAGCTGTTTTTT,CAWSADRGRKSGELFF,many,TRBD1,TRBJ2-2,TRBV30,16
TGTGCCAGCAGTCCGGGACAGGGTATTTATGGAAACACCATATATTTT,CASSPGQGIYGNTIYF,many,TRBD1,TRBJ1-3,TRBV6-5,16
TGTGCCAGCAGCCATACAGGGGAGGTTGGCTACACCTTC,CASSHTGEVGYTF,many,TRBD1,TRBJ1-2,TRBV6-1,13
TGTGCCAGCAGTCCAACAGGGGGTGGCTACACCTTC,CASSPTGGGYTF,many,TRBD1,TRBJ1-2,TRBV28,12
TGTGCCAGCAGTTTAAACTCACAAGAGAACACTGAAGCTTTCTTT,CASSLNSQENTEAFF,few,NA,TRBJ1-1,TRBV12-3/TRBV12-4,15
TGCAGTGCTAGAGGGACTAGCGGGGGGCCAAAAGAGACCCAGTACTTC,CSARGTSGGPKETQYF,NA,TRBD2,TRBJ2-5,TRBV20-1,16
TGTGCCAGCAGTTTACTCCAGGCAGAGGAGACCCAGTACTTC,CASSLLQAEETQYF,many,NA,TRBJ2-5,TRBV28,14
TGTGCCAGCAGCGGACTAGCGGGAGGGGGCGGGGAGCTGTTTTTT,CASSGLAGGGGELFF,NA,TRBD2,TRBJ2-2,TRBV2,15
TGTGCCAGCAGCCGCGAAATTCTAAATTCAGGGGTAGGGCAGCCCCAGCATTTT,CASSREILNSGVGQPQHF,many,NA,TRBJ1-5,TRBV11-1,18
TGTGCCAGCAGAGTTTTCCCACGTACCGTATCTAACTATGGCTACACCTTC,CASRVFPRTVSNYGYTF,NA,NA,TRBJ1-2,TRBV12-3/TRBV12-4,17
TGTGCCAGCAGTCGACTAGCGGGGGGAAACATTCAGTACTTC,CASSRLAGGNIQYF,many,TRBD2,TRBJ2-4,TRBV13,14
TGTGCCAGCAGTCACCCCCTGACGCACACTGAAGCTTTCTTT,CASSHPLTHTEAFF,many,NA,TRBJ1-1,TRBV12-3/TRBV12-4,14
TGTGCCAGCAGCTTAGTGGCAGGGCGGAAAGGCCAGCAGTACTTC,CASSLVAGRKGQQYF,many,NA,TRBJ2-7,TRBV7-2,15
TGTGCCAGCAGCCCCCGGGGCAGGCCCTATGGCTACACCTTC,CASSPRGRPYGYTF,NA,NA,TRBJ1-2,TRBV6-1,14
TGTGCCAGCAGCTTAATACCAGCGGGAGAGGAGACCCAGTACTTC,CASSLIPAGEETQYF,many,TRBD2,TRBJ2-5,TRBV7-3,15
TGTGCCAGCAGCTTAGTAGGTGGGGTTCAAAAGGGGGAGCAGTACTTC,CASSLVGGVQKGEQYF,few,NA,TRBJ2-7,TRBV11-2,16
TGTGCCAGCAGCTTGGGGCAGGGAGGGAGCGGCACTGAAGCTTTCTTT,CASSLGQGGSGTEAFF,many,NA,TRBJ1-1,TRBV11-2,16
TGTGCCAGCAGTGAACGAAGTAGGGCATCCTACGAGCAGTACTTC,CASSERSRASYEQYF,NA,NA,TRBJ2-7,TRBV6-1,15
TGTGCCAGCAGCGCCCCCGGACTAGCGGGAGTCGAGCAGTACTTC,CASSAPGLAGVEQYF,once,TRBD2,TRBJ2-7,TRBV12-3/TRBV12-4,15
TGTGCCAGCAGGGGGAACGCAGGGACGTCCTATAATTCACCCCTCCACTTT,CASRGNAGTSYNSPLHF,many,NA,TRBJ1-6,TRBV28,17
TGCAGCGTTGAAAAGGACAGGGGCACTGAAGCTTGCTTT,CSVEKDRGTEACF,NA,TRBD1,TRBJ1-1,TRBV29-1,13
TGCAGTGCTTCAACAGAGGGCGGAAACTATGGCTACACCTTC,CSASTEGGNYGYTF,many,NA,TRBJ1-2,TRBV20-1,14
TGTGCCAGCACCTACGGGGGGGGGGGTGGAAGCAATCAGCCCCAGCATTTT,CASTYGGGGGSNQPQHF,many,NA,TRBJ1-5,TRBV28,17
TGTGCCACCAGTGAGCATGGGACAGAAGAGACCCAGTACTTC,CATSEHGTEETQYF,NA,TRBD1,TRBJ2-5,TRBV24-1,14